A single sample gave rise to the 24 T cell receptor beta chains below, sequenced in a study of regulatory T cells in long-lasting Graves disease. To make TCR beta libraries, researchers used iRepertoire HTBI primers and Arm-PCR of CDR3 regions. TCRdb itself ran the multiplex PCR reads through MiXCR, one entry per CDR3 protein. The repertoire has 360,000 or so distinct CDR3 sequences, 15% to 20% of them found once; the top ten carry just under 30%. Time point specified: newly diagnosed GD, antithyroid drugs for less than 3 months. PBMCs were the source of the RNA used for TCR sequencing. A further study also used this sample, focusing on T cells in Graves' hyperthyroidism and ophthalmopathy.

The source material was peripheral blood mononuclear cells (PBMCs), sampled at new diagnosis, from a patient treated with antithyroid drugs. Source of these receptors: a middle-aged man with Graves disease.

There are many counts of this clonotype. The V and J genes are TRBV7-9 and TRBJ1-1; possible D gene TRBD1, 5 bases. Germline CDR1 SEHNR, CDR2 FQNEAQ (reference sequence). V was shortened by 3 bases and J by 1 base, with 6 bases between the two germline ends. This CDR3 spans 13 amino acids. CDR3: CASSFQGNTEAFF. For the CDR3, the DNA is TGTGCCAGCAGCTTTCAGGGGAACACTGAAGCTTTCTTT.

As for this clonotype: A far larger clone is one nucleotide away, so this likely arose from a read error. The V and J genes are TRBV10-3 and TRBJ2-5; 9 bases are a match to TRBD2. CDR3 length: 16 residues. V shed 6 bases, J shed 11 bases, and the junction held 19 bases outside the gene matches. The germline V gene has CDR1 ENHRY and CDR2 SYGVKD. The CDR3 is CAISAAGGKGYNEQYF. Written as DNA, the CDR3 is TGTGCCATCAGCGCAGCGGGGGGCAAGGGGTACAATGAGCAGTACTTC.

The gene calls are TRBV30 and TRBJ2-5, with D perhaps TRBD1 (5 bases). The CDR3 loop spans 12 amino acids. Between the trimmed V and J ends, which lost 3 bases and 4 bases, there was a span of 9 bases. Germline V gives CDR1 GTSNPN, CDR2 SVGIG (reference sequence). The CDR3 coding sequence is TGTGCCTGGAGAGGCAGGGCAGAGACCCAGTACTTC. It specifies CAWRGRAETQYF.

Worth noting for this clonotype: A much larger clone differs from this one at a single base, so this may be a read error. J is TRBJ2-1 and V is TRBV11-2, with D possibly matching TRBD2 (6 bases). Between the trimmed V and J ends, which lost 2 bases and 8 bases, there was a span of 10 bases. CDR3 size: 13 residues. CDR1 and CDR2 from the germline V gene are SGHAT and FQNNGV. The CDR3 loop is CASSLWPSDEQFF. CDR3 DNA sequence: TGTGCCAGCAGCTTATGGCCTAGCGATGAGCAGTTCTTC.

This clonotype has at least ten counts. The CDR3 is CASSEGNTQYF. DNA of the CDR3: TGTGCCAGCAGCGAGGGGAATACGCAGTATTTT. The chain has TRBV11-2 and TRBJ2-3; D is possibly TRBD1 or TRBD2 (5 bases each). Germline CDR1 SGHAT, CDR2 FQNNGV. The CDR3 is 11 amino acids. Trimming pared 5 bases from V and 7 bases from J, leaving 7 bases between.

The chain joins TRBV5-5 to TRBJ1-1; D is uncertain. V lost 6 bases to trimming and J lost 1 base, with 10 bases between them. This CDR3 contains 13 residues. Looked up from germline, CDR1 is SGHKS and CDR2 is YYEKEE (reference sequence). CDR3 sequence: CASTRTWNTEAFF. CDR3 nucleotides: TGTGCCAGCACCCGGACTTGGAACACTGAAGCTTTCTTT.

This clonotype has only a few counts. The CDR3 does not close with the conserved phenylalanine or tryptophan, likely indicating a read error. This chain joins TRBV7-8 and TRBJ2-2; 8 bases map to TRBD2. V was pared by 1 base and J by 4 bases, with 11 bases of the junction left unmatched. The CDR3 loop spans 18 amino acids. From germline, CDR1 is SGHVS and CDR2 FQNEAQ. CDR3 nucleotides: TGTGCCAGCAGCTTAGTCCGCCACCGGGAGGGGGTCACCGGGGAGCTGTTTTCT. Encoded protein: CASSLVRHREGVTGELFS.

This clonotype was found a few times. The chain uses TRBV7-9 and TRBJ2-3; D gene uncertain. The V and J ends lost 5 bases and 4 bases respectively, with 7 bases between them. The CDR3 spans 12 residues. Germline V gene data show CDR1 as SEHNR and CDR2 as FQNEAQ (reference sequence). The CDR3 loop reads CASSRPSDTQYF. In nucleotides, the CDR3 is TGTGCCAGCAGCAGACCTTCAGATACGCAGTATTTT.

This clonotype has at least ten counts. The chain combines TRBV7-2 with TRBJ1-5; no clear D gene. V lost 5 bases and J 3 bases, leaving 11 bases between the germline ends. This CDR3 has 14 residues. CDR1 is SGHTA, CDR2 FQGNSA, per germline. CDR3 in amino acids: CASSLLYSNQPQHF. CDR3 DNA sequence: TGTGCCAGCAGCCTGCTTTATTCCAATCAGCCCCAGCATTTT.

This clonotype was detected ten times or more. The chain combines TRBV7-9 with TRBJ1-1, with 7 bases lining up with TRBD1. The CDR3 has 13 amino acids. CDR1 is SEHNR, CDR2 FQNEAQ, per germline (reference sequence). V was pared by 5 bases and J by 5 bases, with 5 bases of the junction left unmatched. CDR3 protein: CASSKGAGTEAFF. The CDR3 DNA sequence: TGTGCCAGCAGCAAGGGGGCAGGGACTGAAGCTTTCTTT.

This clonotype was detected ten times or more. The chain carries TRBV12-3 or TRBV12-4 and TRBJ1-2, with 7 nucleotides matching TRBD1. V gave up 5 bases and J gave up 7 bases; unmatched junction bases: 10. This CDR3 contains 14 residues. DNA of the CDR3: TGTGCCAGCAGTAGAGACAGGGTCCCGGGTGGCTACACCTTC. Translated: CASSRDRVPGGYTF.

Notes on this clonotype: This sequence may be a read error, since a much larger clone differs from it by one base. V usage is TRBV7-3 and J usage is TRBJ2-7, with D tentatively TRBD2 (7 bases). Germline V gene data show CDR1 as SGHTA and CDR2 as FQGTGA. There are 17 residues in the CDR3. The CDR3 DNA follows: TGTGCCAGCAGCCCCACTGGCGGGGGCCATTCACCCTACGAGCAGCACTTC. As protein: CASSPTGGGHSPYEQHF.

In this sample, this clonotype turned up a few times. This chain connects TRBV15 to TRBJ1-2, with D hard to call. The germline V gene encodes CDR1 LNHNV and CDR2 YYDKDF (reference sequence). V lost 0 bases, J lost 1 base, and 6 bases lay in between. CDR3 length equals 14 residues. The CDR3 region has the DNA TGTGCCACCAGCAGAGATGGGGTTAACTATGGCTACACCTTC. Residues: CATSRDGVNYGYTF. The entire variable domain, with the rest obtained from reference TRBV15 and TRBJ1-2, is as follows: DAMVIQNPRYQVTQFGKPVTLSCSQTLNHNVMYWYQQKSSQAPKLLFHYYDKDFNNEADTPDNFQSRRPNTSFCFLDIRSPGLGDTAMYLCATSRDGVNYGYTFGSGTRLTVV.

This chain joins TRBV30 and TRBJ1-1; 7 bases match TRBD1. The J segment lost 2 bases and the V segment lost 5 bases, leaving 2 bases of the junction unmatched. The CDR3 has 12 residues. Germline V lookup: CDR1 GTSNPN, CDR2 SVGIG (reference sequence). The CDR3 DNA follows: TGTGCCTGGGGACAGGTTAACACTGAAGCTTTCTTT. Its translation is CAWGQVNTEAFF.

The table lists this clonotype with a count of one. The rearrangement uses TRBV6-9 and TRBJ2-7, with 7 positions matching TRBD1. CDR3 length equals 16 residues. J gave up 3 bases and V 3 bases, and 11 bases lay outside the gene matches. Germline assignment: CDR1 MNHGY and CDR2 SVAAGI. CDR3 sequence reads: CASSYQREGANYEQYF. The CDR3 nucleotides read TGTGCCAGCAGTTACCAGAGAGAGGGGGCGAACTACGAGCAGTACTTC.

This clonotype occurred a few times. The V and J genes are TRBV7-2 and TRBJ2-1, with 12 bases matching TRBD2. Germline V gene sequence: CDR1 SGHTA, CDR2 FQGNSA. The CDR3 has 16 residues. Losses at the gene ends were 2 bases for V and 9 bases for J; bases not matched to a gene: 8. DNA of the CDR3: TGTGCCAGCAGCTTAACCCTAGCGGGGGGGCTCGGTGAGCAGTTCTTC. This gives the protein CASSLTLAGGLGEQFF.

This clonotype was found once. The rearrangement links TRBV24-1 to TRBJ2-5, with a weak D call TRBD1 (6 bases). The CDR3 contains 14 residues. The germline gives CDR1 KGHDR, CDR2 SFDVKD. V was pared by 5 bases and J by 1 base, with 10 bases between. CDR3 sequence (DNA): TGTGCCACCAGTGGAACAGGGTTCCAAGAGACCCAGTACTTC. Encoded protein: CATSGTGFQETQYF.

This clonotype has a handful of counts. The chain joins TRBV6-2 or TRBV6-3 to TRBJ2-3; 11 bases are shared with TRBD2. Germline-derived CDR1 and CDR2 are MNHEY and SVGEGT. J was trimmed by 5 bases and V by 6 bases; bases with no gene match: 4. The CDR3 is made up of 14 amino acids. Here the CDR3 DNA reads TGTGCCAGCAGACTAGCGGGGGCCTTAGATACGCAGTATTTT. Its protein is CASRLAGALDTQYF.

This clonotype has a count of ten or more. The rearrangement joins TRBV18 to TRBJ2-3, with a weak D call TRBD1 (6 bases). Trimming left V 4 bases short and J 0 bases short, with 11 bases between. This CDR3 contains 15 residues. CDR1 and CDR2 (germline): KGHSH, LQKENI. CDR3 residues: CASSHSGDSTDTQYF. CDR3 sequence (DNA): TGTGCCAGCTCACACTCAGGGGATAGCACAGATACGCAGTATTTT.

Regarding this clonotype: One junction end disagrees with the germline gene, perhaps due to a read error. V and J are TRBV18 and TRBJ1-4, with TRBD1 identical over 7 bases. This CDR3 contains 16 residues. Germline V gives CDR1 KGHSH, CDR2 LQKENI. CDR3 sequence (DNA): TGTGCCAGCGCAGACCCAGGGGGGCCAACAAATGAAGAACTGTTTTTT. Translation: CASADPGGPTNEELFF.

With respect to this clonotype: Since a far larger clone is one base different, this is likely a read error. Because it lacks the conserved phenylalanine or tryptophan at the end, this CDR3 is likely a read error. The chain has TRBV9 and TRBJ2-5; TRBD2 agrees at 7 bases. The tail of the sequence fits TRBJ2-1 better, so the J call may be wrong. Germline assignment: CDR1 SGDLS and CDR2 YYNGEE. This CDR3 has 13 amino acids. CDR3 bases: TGTGCCAGCAGCGGGACTAGCTACAATGAGCAGTTCGTC. This encodes CASSGTSYNEQFV.

This clonotype was detected ten times or more. This chain uses TRBV7-6 with TRBJ2-3, with a possible D match to TRBD2 (6 bases). The CDR3 is 14 residues long. Germline V gene data show CDR1 as SGHVS and CDR2 as FNYEAQ. The V gene lost 5 bases and the J gene lost 8 bases, with 17 bases spanning the gap. The CDR3 protein is CASSPSNWRGTQYF. As DNA, the CDR3 is TGTGCCAGCAGCCCCTCAAACTGGCGGGGTACGCAGTATTTT.

Turning to this clonotype: Likely a read error: the CDR3 ends without its conserved phenylalanine or tryptophan. This sequence joins TRBV5-5 and TRBJ1-1, with unresolved D. Per germline, CDR1 SGHKS and CDR2 YYEKEE (reference sequence). Trimming removed 0 bases from V and 3 bases from J, with 6 bases in between. This CDR3 is 13 amino acids long. CDR3 amino acids: CASSLDTHTEAFL. DNA of the CDR3: TGTGCCAGCAGCTTGGACACCCACACTGAAGCTTTCCTT.

Ten or more counts support this clonotype. This chain links TRBV7-6 with TRBJ2-3; D is perhaps TRBD2 (5 bases). CDR3 length: 14 amino acids. Germline CDR1 is SGHVS and CDR2 is FNYEAQ. V was clipped by 5 bases and J by 4 bases, with 13 bases between them. The CDR3 spells CASSPIRGPDTQYF. CDR3 coding DNA: TGTGCCAGCAGCCCCATCCGGGGTCCAGATACGCAGTATTTT.